This record concerns one TCR beta chain sequence. This entry belongs to a study of T cells in Graves' hyperthyroidism and ophthalmopathy. Researchers amplified the TCR beta CDR3 regions from RNA transcripts. The TCR CDR3 first-round RT-PCR relied on the HTBI primer set. TCRdb processed the multiplex PCR reads anew with MiXCR; each CDR3 protein has one entry. Among 350,000 to 450,000 distinct CDR3 sequences, 11% to 15% were seen once, and the ten largest hold under 30%. Germline V gene sequence: CDR1 MNHNS, CDR2 SASEGT. V was clipped by 5 bases and J by 4 bases, with 28 bases between them. This CDR3 spans 19 amino acids. From 10 ml of fresh peripheral blood, PBMCs were isolated.

The chain is built from TRBV6-1 and TRBJ2-3; D is unresolved. Input material: blood. The origin of this receptor is a man aged 50 to 59 with Graves' ophthalmopathy. The CDR3 sequence is CASSRLSRLRTRNADTQYF. Written as DNA, the CDR3 is TGTGCCAGCAGTCGATTATCCCGACTGCGCACAAGGAACGCAGATACGCAGTATTTT.